Reported below is one T cell receptor (beta chain). V lost 0 bases to trimming and J lost 5 bases, with 11 bases between them. CDR3 length: 14 amino acids. Original processing methods: Reference gene primer amplification gave estimated nucleated cell counts. Using immunoSEQ multiplex PCR, the repertoire was profiled, and TCRdb retains in-frame clones only, with some absent. D and trimming come from the DNA, and the V and J calls and clone size come from that table. Of 300,000 to 400,000 clones listed, 75% to 85% are singletons. The sample originates from a study of blood T cell repertoires in COVID-19. Study-level information: Acute-phase and convalescent COVID-19 samples originated in the United States, Italy and Spain. T cells, B-cell-depleted T cells, or PBMCs supplied cDNA or gDNA.

This chain uses TRBV23-1 with TRBJ2-7; TRBD1 is a possible D gene (6 bases). TRBV23-1 has ORF status, its function being uncertain. The source material was peripheral blood. This TCR came from a human donor in a cohort sampled during active COVID-19. The CDR3 region is CASSQSPRGDEQYF. The CDR3 nucleotides read TGCGCCAGCAGTCAATCGCCCAGGGGAGACGAGCAGTACTTC.